This T cell receptor beta chain is from a study of control samples from healthy donors and cancer patients. Clones were read by immunoSEQ multiplex PCR, and TCRdb kept only the in-frame ones, dropping some. The sample yields 95,000 to 150,000 clones, 87% seen once. The CDR3 totals 17 residues. With V trimmed by 4 bases and J by 2 bases, 8 bases remained unmatched. Germline V gene lookup returns CDR1 LGHDT and CDR2 YNNKEL (reference sequence). The rearrangement links TRBV3-1 (or the pseudogene TRBV3-2) to TRBJ2-2, with TRBD2 matching over 9 bases. The receptor's source is a man aged 40-55 years in good health. The specimen was blood. The CDR3 nucleotides are TGTGCCAGCAGCCGCCGTAGCGGGGGCCCCAACACCGGGGAGCTGTTTTTT. Translation: CASSRRSGGPNTGELFF.